The rows below give T cell receptor beta chains drawn from one sample of a study of human T cells and chemical hapten exposure. TCRdb fed the RACE reads into MiXCR, producing one record per CDR3 protein. This table has over 35,000 distinct CDR3 sequences, about 11% appearing once. Sequenced material: whole blood, taken in connection with sensitization to the hapten diphenylcyclopropenone (DPC). These receptor sequences come from a man aged 25 to 40 with alopecia areata. Some clones in this sample may be carry-over from other donors' samples. Each CDR3 is given with its conserved first and last residue. Each record gives: J gene, V gene, D gene, clone size, CDR3 protein, CDR3 DNA. The D gene is left open where the match is weak. Clone size is stated in some rows and not others, as once, few, many or a class when expanded.

TRBJ2-1	TRBV12-3/TRBV12-4	TRBD2	many	CASSSFLREGLEQFF	TGTGCCAGCAGTTCTTTCTTGCGGGAGGGCCTGGAGCAGTTCTTC
TRBJ2-3	TRBV10-2	NA	NA	CASSESSDTQYF	TGCGCCAGCAGTGAGAGCTCAGATACGCAGTATTTT
TRBJ2-3	TRBV12-3/TRBV12-4	TRBD2	NA	CASSFQTSGVMGADTQYF	TGTGCCAGCAGTTTTCAGACTAGCGGGGTGATGGGTGCAGATACGCAGTATTTT
TRBJ1-5	TRBV7-3	NA	many	CASSPVWILARNQPQHF	TGTGCCAGCAGCCCAGTTTGGATTCTAGCCCGCAATCAGCCCCAGCATTTT
TRBJ2-2	TRBV11-3	TRBD1	many	CASSVRRSRDRAPGELFF	TGTGCCAGCAGCGTACGCCGCTCCCGGGACAGGGCCCCCGGGGAGCTGTTTTTT
TRBJ1-4	TRBV5-4	NA	few	CASDRNNEKLFF	TGTGCCAGTGACAGAAATAATGAAAAACTGTTTTTT
TRBJ2-3	TRBV6-5	NA	NA	CASGQPTTDTQYF	TGTGCCAGCGGGCAGCCAACCACAGATACGCAGTATTTT
TRBJ2-1	TRBV6-2/TRBV6-3	TRBD1	NA	CASSDRDHNEQFF	TGTGCCAGCAGTGACAGGGACCACAATGAGCAGTTCTTC
TRBJ2-7	TRBV3-1	NA	many	CASSHRVAYEQYF	TGTGCCAGCAGCCATCGGGTAGCCTACGAGCAGTACTTC
TRBJ1-1	TRBV29-1	NA	NA	CSTGMNTEAFF	TGCAGCACTGGGATGAACACTGAAGCTTTCTTT
TRBJ2-1	TRBV5-1	NA	many	CASSLAGGNNEQFF	TGCGCCAGCAGCTTGGCGGGTGGGAACAATGAGCAGTTCTTC
TRBJ1-5	TRBV6-2/TRBV6-3	NA	many	CASSYYARQTQHF	TGTGCCAGCAGTTATTACGCGCGGCAGACCCAGCATTTT
TRBJ2-2	TRBV6-6	NA	many	CASKAGRTNTGELFF	TGTGCCAGCAAGGCGGGCAGAACGAACACCGGGGAGCTGTTTTTT
TRBJ2-7	TRBV11-2	TRBD1	few	CASSLEGQITYEQYF	TGTGCCAGCAGCTTAGAGGGACAGATTACCTACGAGCAGTACTTC
TRBJ2-5	TRBV28	NA	many	CASSFVGLETQYF	TGTGCCAGCAGTTTCGTCGGGCTAGAGACCCAGTACTTC
TRBJ2-3	TRBV29-1	TRBD2	NA	CSAGTSGRATFSTDTQYF	TGCAGCGCTGGGACTAGCGGGAGGGCCACCTTTTCCACAGATACGCAGTATTTT
TRBJ1-1	TRBV5-1	TRBD1	few	CASSSLTGVNTEAFF	TGCGCCAGCAGCTCCCTGACAGGGGTGAACACTGAAGCTTTCTTT
TRBJ2-3	TRBV4-1	TRBD1	many	CASSHRTGQGSDTQYF	TGCGCCAGCAGCCATAGGACGGGACAGGGGTCAGATACGCAGTATTTT
TRBJ2-1	TRBV29-1	NA	many	CSAVLGGIEQFF	TGCAGCGCTGTGTTGGGGGGAATTGAGCAGTTCTTC
TRBJ2-3	TRBV4-1	TRBD1	many	CASSLGMRTGEADTQYF	TGCGCCAGCAGCCTAGGTATGAGGACAGGGGAAGCAGATACGCAGTATTTT
TRBJ2-3	TRBV12-3/TRBV12-4	TRBD1	NA	CASSNGQGAGDTQYF	TGTGCCAGCAGTAACGGACAGGGGGCAGGAGATACGCAGTATTTT
TRBJ2-1	TRBV4-3	TRBD2	NA	CASSPAGGLNEQFF	TGCGCCAGCAGCCCAGCGGGAGGGCTAAATGAGCAGTTCTTC
TRBJ2-7	TRBV25-1	NA	NA	CASSDRNGYEQYF	TGTGCCAGCAGTGACCGAAACGGCTACGAGCAGTACTTC
TRBJ2-3	TRBV5-1	TRBD1	many	CASSLAGAGGSSTDTQYF	TGCGCCAGCAGCTTGGCAGGCGCAGGGGGATCTAGCACAGATACGCAGTATTTT
TRBJ2-7	TRBV6-5	NA	few	CASSYVGAGTGEQYF	TGTGCCAGCAGTTACGTGGGGGCAGGGACGGGGGAGCAGTACTTC
TRBJ2-5	TRBV11-3	NA	many	CASSLRGETQYF	TGCGCCAGCAGCTTGAGGGGAGAGACCCAGTACTTC